This TCR beta chain appears in the sequencing data of a study of high-grade serous ovarian cancer treatment subgroups. Sequencing used immunoSEQ multiplex PCR; TCRdb keeps in-frame clones, though not all of them. The table shows roughly 2,000 clones, with about 75% occurring only once. Tumor samples were obtained before definitive surgery or chemotherapy. V lost 1 base and J lost 1; bases outside the gene matches: 4. The CDR3 has 17 residues. CDR1 SEHNR and CDR2 FQNEAQ come from the germline V gene (reference sequence). A word on this clone: What it binds is unknown.

Study-wide points: Same-patient tumor repertoires overlapped at about 0.1 to 0.79; different patients barely overlapped.

The rearrangement joins TRBV7-9 to TRBJ2-5, with 12 bases matching TRBD2. The clonotype was recovered from a human donor with high-grade serous ovarian cancer. The specimen sequenced was tumor tissue. The chain's CDR3 is CASSLGLAGVTQETQYF. In nucleotides, the CDR3 is TGTGCCAGCAGCTTAGGACTAGCGGGGGTAACCCAAGAGACCCAGTACTTC. The full variable domain, completed using reference TRBV7-9 and TRBJ2-5, is DTGVSQNPRHKITKRGQNVTFRCDPISEHNRLYWYRQTLGQGPEFLTYFQNEAQLEKSRLLSDRFSAERPKGSFSTLEIQRTEQGDSAMYLCASSLGLAGVTQETQYFGPGTRLLVL.